Reported below is one TCR beta chain. Its antigen is unknown. The data belong to a study of cytomegalovirus exposure and HLA in healthy donors. About the research overall: There were nearly 120 million unique TCR beta sequences, drawn from approximately 190 million T cells, in an earlier analysis.

Regarding the study as a whole: As confirmed in vitro, a few CMV-associated chains were specific for CMV antigens.

The CDR3 contains 14 residues. CDR1 is SNHLY and CDR2 is FYNNEI in the germline V gene. Trimming removed 5 bases at V and 0 bases at J, with 5 bases between. This PCR relied on a set of 60 Vbeta primers and 13 Jbeta primers. The assay was immunoSEQ multiplex PCR, and TCRdb's table has in-frame clones only and misses some. The data contain 100,000 or so clones, roughly 70% of them seen just once; the ten biggest clones take up about 10%. This sequence was found in a man aged 50 or older in good health and CMV-seronegative. The chain recombines TRBV2 with TRBJ2-6; D is perhaps TRBD1 (5 bases). Specimen: PBMCs. CDR3 bases: TGTGCCAGCAGTAGGGGCTCTGGGGCCAACGTCCTGACTTTC. Amino acids: CASSRGSGANVLTF. The full variable domain, with the rest looked up from reference TRBV2 and TRBJ2-6, is EPEVTQTPSHQVTQMGQEVILRCVPISNHLYFYWYRQILGQKVEFLVSFYNNEISEKSEIFDDQFSVERPDGSNFTLKIRSTKLEDSAMYFCASSRGSGANVLTFGAGSRLTVL.